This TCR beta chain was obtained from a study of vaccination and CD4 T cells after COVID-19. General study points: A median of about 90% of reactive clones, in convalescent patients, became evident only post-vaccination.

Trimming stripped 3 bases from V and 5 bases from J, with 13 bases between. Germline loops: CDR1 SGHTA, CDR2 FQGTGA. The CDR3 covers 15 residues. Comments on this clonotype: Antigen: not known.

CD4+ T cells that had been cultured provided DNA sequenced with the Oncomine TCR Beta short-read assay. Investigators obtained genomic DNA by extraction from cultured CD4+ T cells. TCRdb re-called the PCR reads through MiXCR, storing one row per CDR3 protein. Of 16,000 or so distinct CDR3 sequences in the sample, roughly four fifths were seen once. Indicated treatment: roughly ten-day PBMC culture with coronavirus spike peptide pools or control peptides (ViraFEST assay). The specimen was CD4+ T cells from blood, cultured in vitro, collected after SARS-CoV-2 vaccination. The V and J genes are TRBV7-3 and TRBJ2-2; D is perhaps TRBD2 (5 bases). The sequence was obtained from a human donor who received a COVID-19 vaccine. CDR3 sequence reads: CASSFSVGETGELFF. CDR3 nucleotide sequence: TGTGCCAGCAGCTTTTCGGTCGGGGAGACCGGGGAGCTGTTTTTT.